The clone carrying this TCR beta chain has only a few counts. What it binds is not known. These data come from a study of cytomegalovirus exposure and HLA in healthy donors. Points from the study as a whole: Solely CMV serostatus was available to characterize immune exposure.

The PCR contained 60 Vbeta and 13 Jbeta primers. In the study's own analysis: Roughly 9.9 million shared chains were among the approximately 80 million unique TCR beta chains that a later analysis counted. Only in-frame clones appear in the TCRdb table, and some are missing; sequencing was by immunoSEQ multiplex PCR. V and J calls and clone size come straight from that table; D and trimming were deduced from the DNA. This sample yields 100,000 to 120,000 clones, of which approximately 69% are seen a single time; 3% to 3.5% belongs to the top ten. The germline CDR1 and CDR2 sequences are LGHNA and YNFKEQ. The ends lost 1 base at V and 9 bases at J; junction bases unmatched: 6. This CDR3 has 16 amino acids.

The sequence derives from a man aged 30 to 45 in good health and CMV-seronegative. The sequenced sample was PBMCs. This chain uses TRBV4-2 with TRBJ2-4; TRBD2 aligns across 13 bases. The CDR3 DNA reads as TGTGCCAGCAGCCAAGGGACTAGCGGGAGCTGGGGCATTCAGTACTTC. Translated, it gives CASSQGTSGSWGIQYF.